This TCR beta chain derives from a study of cytomegalovirus exposure and HLA in healthy donors. V lost 0 bases and J lost 3, with 11 bases in between. This CDR3 region has 15 residues. In germline, CDR1 is SGHRS, CDR2 YFSETQ. The PCR contained 60 Vbeta and 13 Jbeta primers. TCRdb's table, derived via immunoSEQ multiplex PCR, lists solely in-frame clones and lacks some. The sample holds about 160,000 clones, 60% to 85% seen once. The sequenced sample consisted of PBMCs. The rearrangement joins TRBV5-1 to TRBJ2-3; D unresolved. The TCR originated in a middle-aged woman in good health and CMV-seropositive. Here the CDR3 DNA reads TGCGCCAGCAGCTTGGTTGTCTCCTCGACAGATACGCAGTATTTT. As protein: CASSLVVSSTDTQYF.